This passage covers 8 T cell receptor beta chains from one sample sequenced in a study of identical twins. TCRdb independently ran MiXCR on the 5' RACE reads; one entry per CDR3 protein. This sample has 690,000 or so distinct CDR3 sequences; around 8.3% occur once, and the top ten carry around 0.95%. The data were also submitted as part of a second study, on yellow fever vaccine responses in identical twins.

Sequences were obtained from PBMCs. These receptors were taken from a woman aged 18-35 years in good health.

This clonotype was detected a few times. This sequence joins TRBV5-1 and TRBJ2-3; unclear D gene. The CDR3 runs to 14 residues. V was clipped by 4 bases and J by 2 bases, with 11 bases between them. CDR1 is SGHRS, CDR2 YFSETQ, per germline. CDR3: CASSRSWDTDTQYF. CDR3 nucleotides: TGCGCCAGCAGCAGGAGTTGGGACACAGATACGCAGTATTTT.

The sample holds many counts of this clonotype. In nucleotides, the CDR3 is TGTGCCAGCAGCGTAGCTACTAGAGGGCAGTTCTATGGCTACACCTTC. It specifies CASSVATRGQFYGYTF. The chain employs TRBV9 and TRBJ1-2; no reliable D call. Trimming left V 0 bases short and J 4 bases short, with 16 bases between. The CDR3 runs to 16 residues. Germline loops: CDR1 SGDLS, CDR2 YYNGEE.

This clonotype has at least ten counts. The V gene is TRBV29-1, the J gene TRBJ2-6; TRBD2 is a possible D gene (5 bases). Germline V gene lookup returns CDR1 SQVTM and CDR2 ANQGSEA. V shed 4 bases and J shed 1 base, with 20 bases lying between them. The length of the CDR3 is 18 residues. The CDR3 DNA reads as TGCAGCGTTGTGGTGGGAGTTTTGCCGGGGTCTGGGGCCAACGTCCTGACTTTC. Protein product: CSVVVGVLPGSGANVLTF.

This clonotype was counted only a few times. The chain links TRBV5-1 to TRBJ2-3; D is ambiguous. Germline CDR1 and CDR2: SGHRS and YFSETQ. CDR3 length equals 15 residues. V dropped 4 bases and J dropped 1 base, with 13 bases sitting between them. CDR3 sequence (DNA): TGCGCCAGCAGCGCACCCGATCGGGGCACAGATACGCAGTATTTT. This gives the protein CASSAPDRGTDTQYF.

CDR3 residues: CATGQFLPETQYF. CDR3 sequence (DNA): TGTGCCACCGGACAGTTCTTACCAGAGACCCAGTACTTC. The chain joins TRBV7-8 to TRBJ2-5, with a weak D call TRBD1 (6 bases). The CDR3 is 13 residues long. Trimming shortened V by 10 bases and J by 4 bases, and 16 bases separated the two germline ends. Germline V gives CDR1 SGHVS, CDR2 FQNEAQ.

This clonotype was observed many times. J is TRBJ2-7 and V is TRBV7-9; D remains unclear. This CDR3 spans 12 amino acids. CDR1 and CDR2 from the germline V gene are SEHNR and FQNEAQ (reference sequence). V was cut by 6 bases and J by 1 base, with 7 bases left in between. CDR3 DNA: TGTGCCAGCAGGGGGATATCCTACGAGCAGTACTTC. Amino acids: CASRGISYEQYF.

A few counts support this clonotype. J is TRBJ1-5 and V is TRBV4-3; D perhaps matches TRBD1 (6 bases). This CDR3 is built from 17 residues. The V gene's germline CDR1 is LGHNA and CDR2 YSLEER. V was pared by 0 bases and J by 5 bases, with 17 bases between. The CDR3 coding sequence is TGCGCCAGCAGCCAAGATAGAACCATAGGACAGTATCAGCCCCAGCATTTT. Amino acids: CASSQDRTIGQYQPQHF.

In its sample, this clonotype was seen a few times. The rearrangement uses TRBV4-2 and TRBJ2-2; 8 bases line up with TRBD1. The CDR3 runs to 17 residues. Per the germline V gene, CDR1 is LGHNA and CDR2 is YNFKEQ. J gave up 5 bases and V 0 bases, and 8 bases lay outside the gene matches. CDR3 loop: CASSQDTGGTGTGELFF. CDR3 bases: TGTGCCAGCAGCCAAGATACAGGGGGTACGGGGACCGGGGAGCTGTTTTTT.